Below are 4 T cell receptor beta chains sequenced from a single sample in a study of T cell responses to AZD1222 COVID-19 vaccine. Some clones are missing from TCRdb's copy, which holds only in-frame ones; the method was immunoSEQ multiplex PCR. The sample lists 90,000 to 130,000 clones, just under 95% occurring once. The sample was peripheral blood, taken on day 0 of AZD1222 vaccination. These receptors were taken from an adult in good health.

This chain uses TRBV28 with TRBJ1-2; TRBD1 is a possible D gene (6 bases). Germline-derived CDR1 and CDR2 are MDHEN and SYDVKM. The CDR3 runs to 11 residues. V lost 10 bases and J 4 bases, leaving 10 bases between the germline ends. Here the CDR3 reads CATRGGYGYTF. CDR3 sequence (DNA): TGTGCCACCCGAGGGGGCTATGGCTACACCTTC.

The rearrangement links TRBV6-5 to TRBJ1-2; D unclear. CDR3 length: 16 residues. The V and J ends lost 4 bases and 2 bases respectively, with 17 bases between them. CDR1 MNHEY and CDR2 SVGAGI come from the germline V gene. DNA of the CDR3: TGTGCCAGCAGTTCGACCTCTTCGGAAGGGAACTATGGCTACACCTTC. This sequence encodes CASSSTSSEGNYGYTF.

This clone was detected only once. The chain couples TRBV6-2 or TRBV6-3 to TRBJ1-1; 10 nucleotides match TRBD1. The V gene's germline CDR1 is MNHEY and CDR2 SVGEGT. The CDR3 consists of 15 residues. The V and J ends lost 5 bases and 5 bases, in that order; junction bases with no gene match: 8. CDR3 in DNA: TGTGCCAGCAGTAGGGGCGGGACAGGGGTTACTGAAGCTTTCTTT. Its translation: CASSRGGTGVTEAFF.

V is TRBV5-6 and J is TRBJ1-6, with D maybe TRBD1 (5 bases). The CDR3 contains 16 residues. V dropped 0 bases and J dropped 8 bases, with 15 bases sitting between them. Germline-derived CDR1 and CDR2 are SGHDT and YYEEEE. CDR3: CASSLGGAYLDSPLHF. The CDR3 bases are TGTGCCAGCAGCTTGGGGGGCGCCTATTTGGATTCACCCCTCCACTTT.